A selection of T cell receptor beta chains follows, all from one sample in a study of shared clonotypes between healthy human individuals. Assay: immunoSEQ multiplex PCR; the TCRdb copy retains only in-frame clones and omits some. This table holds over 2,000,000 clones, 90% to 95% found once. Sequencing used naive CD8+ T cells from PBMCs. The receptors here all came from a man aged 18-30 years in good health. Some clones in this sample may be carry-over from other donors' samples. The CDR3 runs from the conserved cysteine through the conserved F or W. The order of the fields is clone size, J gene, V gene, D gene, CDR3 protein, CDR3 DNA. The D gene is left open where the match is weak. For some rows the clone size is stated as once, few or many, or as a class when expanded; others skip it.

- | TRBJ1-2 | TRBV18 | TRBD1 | CASSPPGQGVYGYTF | TGTGCCAGCTCACCTCCGGGACAGGGGGTCTATGGCTACACCTTC
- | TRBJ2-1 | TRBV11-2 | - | CASSLLSGQLSEQFF | TGTGCCAGCAGCTTATTGAGCGGACAGCTCAGTGAGCAGTTCTTC
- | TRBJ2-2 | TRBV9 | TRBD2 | CASSPSGRAVGELFF | TGTGCCAGCAGCCCCAGCGGGAGGGCTGTGGGGGAGCTGTTTTTT
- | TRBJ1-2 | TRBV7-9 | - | CASSFWNGGPYGYTF | TGTGCCAGCAGCTTTTGGAATGGGGGCCCCTATGGCTACACCTTC
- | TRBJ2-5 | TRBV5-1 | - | CASSFGAGQETQYF | TGCGCCAGCAGCTTTGGGGCAGGTCAAGAGACCCAGTACTTC
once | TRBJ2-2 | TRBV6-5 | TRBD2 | CASSYSKGRGGELFF | TGTGCCAGCAGTTACTCGAAGGGGAGGGGCGGGGAGCTGTTTTTT
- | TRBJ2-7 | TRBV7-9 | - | CASSLVYEQYF | TGTGCCAGCAGCTTAGTGTACGAGCAGTACTTC
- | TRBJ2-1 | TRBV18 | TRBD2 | CASSDPGGGTYNEQFF | TGTGCCAGCTCAGATCCGGGGGGAGGCACCTACAATGAGCAGTTCTTC
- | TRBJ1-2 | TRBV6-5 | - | CASSYSRTAAYGYTF | TGTGCCAGCAGCTACTCCCGGACAGCAGCATATGGCTACACCTTC
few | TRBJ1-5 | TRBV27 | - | CASSLMGQPQHF | TGTGCCAGCAGTCTAATGGGTCAGCCCCAGCATTTT
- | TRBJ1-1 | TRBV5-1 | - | CASSWGAGEGTEAFF | TGCGCCAGCAGCTGGGGGGCGGGTGAGGGCACTGAAGCTTTCTTT
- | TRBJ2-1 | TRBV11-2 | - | CASSAGVNNEQFF | TGTGCCAGCAGCGCCGGGGTCAACAATGAGCAGTTCTTC
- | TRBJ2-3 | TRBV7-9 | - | CASSGDTQYF | TGTGCCAGCAGCGGAGATACGCAGTATTTT
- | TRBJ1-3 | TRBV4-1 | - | CASSQSSTGGNTIYF | TGCGCCAGCAGCCAAAGTAGCACAGGTGGAAACACCATATATTTT
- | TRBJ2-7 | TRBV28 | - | CASSFSGSEQYF | TGTGCCAGCAGTTTTTCGGGGAGCGAGCAGTACTTC
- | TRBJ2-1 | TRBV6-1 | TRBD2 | CASSAIAGLNNEQFF | TGTGCCAGCAGTGCCATAGCGGGACTAAACAATGAGCAGTTCTTC
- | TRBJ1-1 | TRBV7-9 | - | CASSLRAEAFF | TGTGCCAGCAGCTTAAGGGCTGAAGCTTTCTTT
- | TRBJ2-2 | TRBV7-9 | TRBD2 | CVAAGLAGNTGELFF | TGTGTTGCCGCAGGACTAGCGGGAAATACCGGGGAGCTGTTTTTT
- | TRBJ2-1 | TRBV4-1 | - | CASSQERNGYNEQFF | TGCGCCAGCAGCCAAGAACGGAACGGATACAATGAGCAGTTCTTC
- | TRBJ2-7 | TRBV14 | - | CASSQARTSRYEQYF | TGTGCCAGCAGCCAAGCCCGGACAAGCCGCTACGAGCAGTACTTC
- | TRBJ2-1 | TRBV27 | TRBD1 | CASSLRTGQNEQFF | TGTGCCAGCAGTCTAAGGACAGGGCAGAATGAGCAGTTCTTC
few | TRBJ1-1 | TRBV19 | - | CASTADPAGRDEAFF | TGTGCCAGTACCGCAGACCCCGCGGGGCGGGATGAAGCTTTCTTT
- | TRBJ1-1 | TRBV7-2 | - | CASSPRLPGKNTEAFF | TGTGCCAGCAGCCCCAGGCTACCAGGCAAGAACACTGAAGCTTTCTTT
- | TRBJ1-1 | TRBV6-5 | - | CASSPGGENTEAFF | TGTGCCAGCAGCCCCGGGGGGGAGAACACTGAAGCTTTCTTT
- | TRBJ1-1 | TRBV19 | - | CASSTRDWNTEAFF | TGTGCCAGTAGTACTAGAGACTGGAACACTGAAGCTTTCTTT
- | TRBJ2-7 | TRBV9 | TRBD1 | CASSVGTGGFYEQYF | TGTGCCAGCAGCGTAGGGACAGGGGGTTTCTACGAGCAGTACTTC
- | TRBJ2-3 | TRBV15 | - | CATSRDIEGVSTDTQYF | TGTGCCACCAGCAGAGATATCGAGGGGGTTAGCACAGATACGCAGTATTTT
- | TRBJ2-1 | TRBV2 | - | CATYLGGPTHEQFF | TGTGCCACCTACTTAGGGGGTCCCACCCATGAGCAGTTCTTC
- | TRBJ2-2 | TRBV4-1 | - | CASSQRVLAPVGNTGELFF | TGCGCCAGCAGCCAGCGCGTACTAGCCCCAGTTGGGAACACCGGGGAGCTGTTTTTT
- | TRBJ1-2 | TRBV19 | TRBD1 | CATNLGDSAYGYTF | TGTGCCACCAACCTAGGGGACAGTGCTTATGGCTACACCTTC
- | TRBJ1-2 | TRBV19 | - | CASSIYGDYGYTF | TGTGCCAGTAGTATTTACGGGGACTATGGCTACACCTTC
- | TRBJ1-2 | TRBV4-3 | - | CASSQSSRGPPDGYTF | TGCGCCAGCAGCCAAAGTAGTAGGGGTCCCCCTGATGGCTACACCTTC
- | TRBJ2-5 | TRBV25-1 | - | CASSDYQETQYF | TGTGCCAGCAGCGATTACCAAGAGACCCAGTACTTC
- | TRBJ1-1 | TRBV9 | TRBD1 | CASSVGQGMIGTEAFF | TGTGCCAGCAGCGTGGGACAGGGGATGATTGGAACTGAAGCTTTCTTT
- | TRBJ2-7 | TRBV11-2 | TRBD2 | CASSLGGESYEQYF | TGTGCCAGCAGCCTCGGGGGGGAGTCCTACGAGCAGTACTTC
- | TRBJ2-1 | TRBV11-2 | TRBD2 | CASSFFSLGRASVSNEQFF | TGTGCCAGCAGCTTCTTTAGTCTGGGGAGGGCCTCCGTTTCCAATGAGCAGTTCTTC
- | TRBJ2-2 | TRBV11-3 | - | CASGPSGTGELFF | TGTGCCAGCGGACCCTCGGGGACCGGGGAGCTGTTTTTT
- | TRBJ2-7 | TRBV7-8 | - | CASSQEGSYEQYF | TGTGCCAGCAGCCAAGAGGGGTCTTACGAGCAGTACTTC
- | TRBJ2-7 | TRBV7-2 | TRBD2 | CASSLEGLVNEQYF | TGTGCCAGCAGCTTAGAAGGACTAGTGAACGAGCAGTACTTC
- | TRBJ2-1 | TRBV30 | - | CAYGTSSYNEQFF | TGTGCGTACGGGACAAGCTCCTACAATGAGCAGTTCTTC
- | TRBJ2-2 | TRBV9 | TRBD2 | CASSGSGGTGELFF | TGTGCCAGCAGCGGAAGCGGGGGCACCGGGGAGCTGTTTTTT